A selection of T cell receptor beta chains follows, all from one sample in a study of CD4 and CD8 cells across lung adenocarcinoma regions. MiXCR, applied by TCRdb to the PCR reads, yields one record per CDR3 protein. The sample lists about 19,000 distinct CDR3 sequences, around 50% seen once, with 34% in the top ten. The sequenced material came from CD8+ T cells from the margin of a lung tumor. The source of these receptors is a male donor with lung adenocarcinoma. The CD4 and CD8 labels of this study may be unreliable. The CDR3 runs from the conserved cysteine through the conserved F or W. A D gene is named only where the DNA matches it firmly.

j_call,d_call,cdr3_length,v_call,cdr3_aa
TRBJ2-3,NA,14,TRBV6-1,CASIRVSSTDTQYF
TRBJ2-1,TRBD1,13,TRBV10-3,CATRGQNYNEQFF
TRBJ2-4,TRBD1,13,TRBV27,CASNRDRENIQYF
TRBJ2-2,NA,14,TRBV5-1,CAGRLAANTGELFF
TRBJ2-4,NA,14,TRBV10-1,CGSTGLGAKNMQYF
TRBJ2-3,TRBD1,16,TRBV6-1,CASALRGQGRTDIQYF
TRBJ2-2,NA,16,TRBV6-1,CASSKKGGTDTGELFF
TRBJ2-1,NA,15,TRBV27,CASSFPQSSYNEQFF
TRBJ1-6,NA,14,TRBV6-1,CASSEWRRNSPLHF
TRBJ2-5,NA,15,TRBV6-1,CASSEVRNGQETQYF
TRBJ2-2,NA,13,TRBV7-9,CASSLKNTGELFF
TRBJ1-2,TRBD1,12,TRBV11-2,CASSFADRGITF
TRBJ2-3,NA,16,TRBV6-1,CASSEAGLGVGNTQYF
TRBJ2-3,NA,14,TRBV6-1,CASKGGPSTDTQYF
NA,TRBD1,15,TRBV7-7,CASSQDRGRDNEQFF
TRBJ2-1,NA,16,TRBV27,CASSESRGFSYNEQFF
NA,TRBD2,15,TRBV6-5,CASSYSTGGSDTQYF